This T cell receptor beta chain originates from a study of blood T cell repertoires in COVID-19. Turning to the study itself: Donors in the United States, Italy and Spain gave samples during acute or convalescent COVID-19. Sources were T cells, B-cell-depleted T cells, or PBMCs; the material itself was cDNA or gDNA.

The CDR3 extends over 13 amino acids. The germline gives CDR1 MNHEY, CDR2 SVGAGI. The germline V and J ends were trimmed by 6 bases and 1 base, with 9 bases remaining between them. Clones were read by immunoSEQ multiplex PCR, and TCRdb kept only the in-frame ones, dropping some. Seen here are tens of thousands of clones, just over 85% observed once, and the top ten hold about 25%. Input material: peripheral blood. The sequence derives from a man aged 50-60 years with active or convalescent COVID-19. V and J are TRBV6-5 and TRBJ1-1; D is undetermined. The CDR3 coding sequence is TGTGCCAGCAGGGGCAGCCCGAACACTGAAGCTTTCTTT. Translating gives CASRGSPNTEAFF.